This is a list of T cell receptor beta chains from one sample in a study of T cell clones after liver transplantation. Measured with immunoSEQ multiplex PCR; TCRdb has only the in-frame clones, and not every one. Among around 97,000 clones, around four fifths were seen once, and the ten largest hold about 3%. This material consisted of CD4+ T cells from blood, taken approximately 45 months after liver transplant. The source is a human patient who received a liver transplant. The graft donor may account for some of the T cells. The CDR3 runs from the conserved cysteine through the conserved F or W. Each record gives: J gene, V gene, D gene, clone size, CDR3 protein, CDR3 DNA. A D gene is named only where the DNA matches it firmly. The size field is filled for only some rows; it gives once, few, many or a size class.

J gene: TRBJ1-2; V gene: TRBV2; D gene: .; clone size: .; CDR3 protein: CAAGGSYGYTF; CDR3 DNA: TGTGCTGCCGGGGGCTCCTATGGCTACACCTTC
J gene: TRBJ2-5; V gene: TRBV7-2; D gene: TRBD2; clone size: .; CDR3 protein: CASSSSGPRETQYF; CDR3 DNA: TGTGCCAGCAGCTCTAGCGGGCCACGGGAGACCCAGTACTTC
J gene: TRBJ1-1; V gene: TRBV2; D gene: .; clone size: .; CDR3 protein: CASQGGRGNTEAFF; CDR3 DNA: TGTGCCAGCCAAGGAGGGAGGGGGAACACTGAAGCTTTCTTT
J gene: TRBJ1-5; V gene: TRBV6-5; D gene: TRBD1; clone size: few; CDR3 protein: CASRDRGNQPQHF; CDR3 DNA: TGTGCCAGCAGAGACAGGGGCAATCAGCCCCAGCATTTT
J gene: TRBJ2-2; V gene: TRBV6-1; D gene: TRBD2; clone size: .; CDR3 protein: CASSEAGGSIAGELFF; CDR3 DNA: TGTGCCAGCAGTGAAGCTGGCGGGAGTATCGCCGGGGAGCTGTTTTTT
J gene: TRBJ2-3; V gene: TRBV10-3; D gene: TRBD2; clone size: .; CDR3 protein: CAISDPGLVADTQYF; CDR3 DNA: TGTGCCATCAGTGATCCAGGACTAGTCGCGGATACGCAGTATTTT
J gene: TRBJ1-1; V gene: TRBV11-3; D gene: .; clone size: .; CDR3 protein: CASSPTRQSTEAFF; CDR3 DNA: TGTGCCAGCAGCCCGACCCGACAAAGTACTGAAGCTTTCTTT
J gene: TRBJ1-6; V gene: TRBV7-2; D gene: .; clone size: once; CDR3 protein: CASSLAAILSGSPLHF; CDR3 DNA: TGTGCCAGCAGCTTAGCGGCGATCTTAAGTGGTTCACCCCTCCACTTT
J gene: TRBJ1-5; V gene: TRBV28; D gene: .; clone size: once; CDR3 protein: CASSLNQPQHF; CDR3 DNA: TGTGCCAGCAGTTTAAATCAGCCCCAGCATTTT
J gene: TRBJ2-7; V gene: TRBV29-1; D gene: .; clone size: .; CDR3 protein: CSVTQGYEQYF; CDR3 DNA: TGCAGCGTGACCCAGGGCTACGAGCAGTACTTC
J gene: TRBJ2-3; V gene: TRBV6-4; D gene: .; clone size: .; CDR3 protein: CASKTKNTDTQYF; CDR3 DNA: TGTGCCAGCAAAACTAAGAACACAGATACGCAGTATTTT
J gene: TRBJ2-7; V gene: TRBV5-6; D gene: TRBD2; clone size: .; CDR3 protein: CASSPSPAGGSYEQYF; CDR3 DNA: TGTGCCAGCAGCCCGTCCCCAGCGGGAGGGTCCTACGAGCAGTACTTC
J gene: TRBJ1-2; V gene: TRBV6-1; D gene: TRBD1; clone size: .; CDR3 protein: CASSEAGQGVYGYTF; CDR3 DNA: TGTGCCAGCAGTGAAGCTGGACAGGGAGTCTATGGCTACACCTTC
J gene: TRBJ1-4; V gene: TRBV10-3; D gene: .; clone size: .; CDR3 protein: CAISPGGASEKLFF; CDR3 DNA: TGTGCCATCAGCCCGGGGGGGGCAAGTGAAAAACTGTTTTTT
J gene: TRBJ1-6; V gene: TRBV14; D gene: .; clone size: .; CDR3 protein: CASSQAPVSPLHF; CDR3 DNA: TGTGCCAGCAGCCAAGCTCCGGTGTCACCCCTCCACTTT
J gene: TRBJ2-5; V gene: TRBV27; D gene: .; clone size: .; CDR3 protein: CASSSGHPQETQYF; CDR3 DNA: TGTGCCAGCAGTTCCGGACACCCCCAAGAGACCCAGTACTTC
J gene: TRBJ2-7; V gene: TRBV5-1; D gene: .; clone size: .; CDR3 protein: CASSLEPYEQYF; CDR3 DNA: TGCGCCAGCAGCTTGGAACCCTACGAGCAGTACTTC
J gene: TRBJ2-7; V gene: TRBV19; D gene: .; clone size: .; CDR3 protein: CASSGGLATYEQYF; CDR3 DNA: TGTGCCAGTAGTGGGGGGCTGGCGACCTACGAGCAGTACTTC
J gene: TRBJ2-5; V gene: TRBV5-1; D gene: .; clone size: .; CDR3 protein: CASRTGPGEETQYF; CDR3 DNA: TGCGCCAGCAGGACGGGACCAGGGGAAGAGACCCAGTACTTC
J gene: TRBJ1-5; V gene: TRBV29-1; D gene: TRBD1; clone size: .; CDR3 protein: CSVGTEYQPQHF; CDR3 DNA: TGCAGCGTGGGGACAGAGTATCAGCCCCAGCATTTT
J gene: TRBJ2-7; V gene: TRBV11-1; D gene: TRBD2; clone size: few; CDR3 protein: CASSLIAGGPNEQYF; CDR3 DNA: TGTGCCAGCAGCTTAATAGCGGGAGGGCCAAACGAGCAGTACTTC
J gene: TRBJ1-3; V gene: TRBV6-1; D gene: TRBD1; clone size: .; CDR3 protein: CAGQGDAGNTIYF; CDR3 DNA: TGTGCCGGTCAGGGGGATGCTGGAAACACCATATATTTT
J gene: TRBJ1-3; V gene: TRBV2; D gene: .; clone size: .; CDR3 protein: CASIPTSSGNTIYF; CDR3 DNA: TGTGCCAGCATTCCGACAAGCTCTGGAAACACCATATATTTT
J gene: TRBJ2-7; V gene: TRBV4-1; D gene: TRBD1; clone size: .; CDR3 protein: CASSQRTGTDEQYF; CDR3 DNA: TGCGCCAGCAGTCAGAGGACAGGGACTGACGAGCAGTACTTC
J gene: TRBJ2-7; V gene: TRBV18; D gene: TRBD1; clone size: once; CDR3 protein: CASSRTLDRSHEQYF; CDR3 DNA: TGTGCCAGCTCACGAACCTTGGACAGGTCCCACGAGCAGTACTTC
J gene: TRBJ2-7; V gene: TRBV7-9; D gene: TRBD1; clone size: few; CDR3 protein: CASSARTGTYEQYF; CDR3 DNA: TGTGCCAGCAGCGCGAGGACAGGAACCTACGAGCAGTACTTC
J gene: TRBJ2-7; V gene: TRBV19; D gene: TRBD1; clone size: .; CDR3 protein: CASSPRSTGNSYEQYF; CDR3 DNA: TGTGCCAGTAGTCCCCGATCGACAGGGAACTCCTACGAGCAGTACTTC
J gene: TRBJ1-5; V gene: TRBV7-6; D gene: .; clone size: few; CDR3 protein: CASSLGGYSNQPQHF; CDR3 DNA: TGTGCCAGCAGCTTGGGGGGTTACAGCAATCAGCCCCAGCATTTT
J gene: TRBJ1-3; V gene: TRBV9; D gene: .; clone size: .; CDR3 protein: CASSVDRGGALSGNTIYF; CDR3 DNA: TGTGCCAGCAGCGTAGATAGGGGCGGCGCGCTCTCTGGAAACACCATATATTTT
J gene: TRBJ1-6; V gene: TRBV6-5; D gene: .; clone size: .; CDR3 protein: CASQFRDGKNSPLHF; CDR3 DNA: TGTGCCAGCCAGTTCCGGGACGGTAAAAATTCACCCCTCCACTTT
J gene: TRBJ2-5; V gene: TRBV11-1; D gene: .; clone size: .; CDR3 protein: CASSANRDTKKYEQYF; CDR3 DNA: TGTGCCAGCAGCGCCAACCGGGACACCAAAAAGTATGAGCAGTACTTC
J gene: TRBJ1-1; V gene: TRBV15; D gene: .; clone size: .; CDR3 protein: CATSRGGGIGRTEAFF; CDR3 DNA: TGTGCCACGTCTCGGGGTGGGGGAATAGGAAGAACTGAAGCTTTCTTT
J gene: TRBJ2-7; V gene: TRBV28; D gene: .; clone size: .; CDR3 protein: CASGGTYEQYF; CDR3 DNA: TGTGCCAGCGGGGGGACCTACGAGCAGTACTTC
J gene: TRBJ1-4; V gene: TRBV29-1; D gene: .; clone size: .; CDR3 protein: CSVEDRQLGNEKLFF; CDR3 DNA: TGCAGCGTTGAAGATAGGCAGCTGGGGAATGAAAAACTGTTTTTT
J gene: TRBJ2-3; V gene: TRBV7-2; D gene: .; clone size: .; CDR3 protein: CASSLRMSTDTQYF; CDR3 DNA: TGTGCCAGCAGCTTGAGGATGAGCACAGATACGCAGTATTTT
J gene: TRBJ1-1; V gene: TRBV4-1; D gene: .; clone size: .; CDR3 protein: CASRRVSEVDTEAFF; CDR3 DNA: TGCGCCAGCAGGCGTGTCTCGGAAGTGGACACTGAAGCTTTCTTT
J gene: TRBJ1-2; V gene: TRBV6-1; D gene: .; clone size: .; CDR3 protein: CASTPALTGTYGYTF; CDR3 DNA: TGTGCCAGCACCCCAGCCCTTACAGGAACTTATGGCTACACCTTC
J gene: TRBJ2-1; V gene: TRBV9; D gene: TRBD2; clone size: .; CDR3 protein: CASSVLAGGYNEQFF; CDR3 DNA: TGTGCCAGCAGCGTACTAGCGGGGGGGTACAATGAGCAGTTCTTC
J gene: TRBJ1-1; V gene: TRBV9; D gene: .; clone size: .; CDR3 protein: CASSVAAGARTEAFF; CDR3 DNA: TGTGCCAGCAGCGTAGCGGCGGGGGCGAGGACTGAAGCTTTCTTT
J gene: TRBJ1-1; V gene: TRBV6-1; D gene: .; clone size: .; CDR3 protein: CASSAQRNTEAFF; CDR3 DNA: TGTGCCAGCAGTGCACAAAGGAATACTGAAGCTTTCTTT
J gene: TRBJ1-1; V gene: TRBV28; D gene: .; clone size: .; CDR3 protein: CASSFQGSRGTEAFF; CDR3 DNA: TGTGCCAGCAGTTTCCAGGGCAGTCGTGGCACTGAAGCTTTCTTT
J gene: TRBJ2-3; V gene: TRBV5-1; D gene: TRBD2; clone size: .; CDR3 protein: CASSFGGTSGRADTQYF; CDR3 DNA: TGCGCCAGCAGCTTCGGCGGAACTAGCGGGAGAGCAGATACGCAGTATTTT
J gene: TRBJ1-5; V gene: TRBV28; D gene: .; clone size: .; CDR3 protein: CASSLGSQPQHF; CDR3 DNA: TGTGCCAGCAGCTTGGGGAGTCAGCCCCAGCATTTT
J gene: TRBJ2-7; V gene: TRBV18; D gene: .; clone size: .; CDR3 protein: CASSPQVYEQYF; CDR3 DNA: TGTGCCAGCTCACCACAGGTTTACGAGCAGTACTTC
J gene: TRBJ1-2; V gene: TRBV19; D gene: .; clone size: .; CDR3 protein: CASSIRAYGYTF; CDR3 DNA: TGTGCCAGTAGTATTAGGGCTTATGGCTACACCTTC
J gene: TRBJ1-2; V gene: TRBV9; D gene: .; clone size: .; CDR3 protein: CASSVNGGYGYTF; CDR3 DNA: TGTGCCAGCAGCGTAAACGGGGGCTATGGCTACACCTTC
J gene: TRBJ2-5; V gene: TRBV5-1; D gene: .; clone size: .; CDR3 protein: CASSGGTTYQETQYF; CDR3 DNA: TGCGCCAGCAGCGGAGGGACCACCTACCAAGAGACCCAGTACTTC
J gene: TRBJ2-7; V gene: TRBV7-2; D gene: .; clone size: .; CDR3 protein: CASSLTYEQYF; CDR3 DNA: TGTGCCAGCAGCTTAACCTACGAGCAGTACTTC
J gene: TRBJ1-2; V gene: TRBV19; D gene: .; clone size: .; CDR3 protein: CASSRGGSFGYTF; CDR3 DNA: TGTGCCAGTAGTAGAGGAGGGTCGTTCGGCTACACCTTC
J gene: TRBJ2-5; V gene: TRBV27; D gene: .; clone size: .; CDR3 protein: CASSFNGGRETQYF; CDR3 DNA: TGTGCCAGCAGTTTCAATGGGGGGAGGGAGACCCAGTACTTC
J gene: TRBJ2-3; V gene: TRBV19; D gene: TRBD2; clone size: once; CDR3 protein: CASSTSGGIDTQYF; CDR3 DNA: TGTGCCAGTAGTACTAGCGGGGGGATAGATACGCAGTATTTT
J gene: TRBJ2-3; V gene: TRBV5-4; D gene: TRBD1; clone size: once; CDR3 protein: CASSSDRGLGDTQYF; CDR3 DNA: TGTGCCAGCAGCTCGGACAGGGGGCTAGGAGATACGCAGTATTTT
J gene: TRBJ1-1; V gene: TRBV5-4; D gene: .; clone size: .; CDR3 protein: CASSDPGRSNTEAFF; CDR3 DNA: TGTGCCAGCAGCGACCCGGGACGGTCGAACACTGAAGCTTTCTTT
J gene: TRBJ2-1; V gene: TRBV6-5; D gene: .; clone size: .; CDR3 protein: CASRPGGGALDEQFF; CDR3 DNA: TGTGCCAGCAGGCCCGGAGGAGGGGCCCTCGATGAGCAGTTCTTC